The clone carrying this TCR beta chain was seen more than once but under ten times. Its antigen is not identified. This sample is part of a study of T-cell reconstitution after alpha-beta-depleted transplantation in children. Whole-study findings and limits: As was reported, about two months after transplant, alpha-beta T cells came from several hundred expanded graft clones.

For TCRbeta, the library was prepared with unique molecular identifiers. TCRdb passed the PCR reads through MiXCR, listing each CDR3 protein once. The sample consists of about 980,000 distinct CDR3 sequences, about 29% of them appearing once. This CDR3 is 13 amino acids long. The V and J ends lost 0 bases and 5 bases respectively, with 5 bases between them. Germline loops: CDR1 SGHTA, CDR2 FQGTGA. The sample in question was PBMCs, mostly from graft donor cells, obtained 360 days after TCRalphabeta/CD19-depleted stem cell transplant. The gene calls are TRBV7-3 and TRBJ2-1; D remains ambiguous. This receptor was identified in a boy under two years old who had a stem cell transplant for SCID, so the T cells may come from the graft donor. The chain's CDR3 is CASSLTRNNEQFF. The CDR3 DNA sequence: TGTGCCAGCAGCTTAACGAGGAACAATGAGCAGTTCTTC.